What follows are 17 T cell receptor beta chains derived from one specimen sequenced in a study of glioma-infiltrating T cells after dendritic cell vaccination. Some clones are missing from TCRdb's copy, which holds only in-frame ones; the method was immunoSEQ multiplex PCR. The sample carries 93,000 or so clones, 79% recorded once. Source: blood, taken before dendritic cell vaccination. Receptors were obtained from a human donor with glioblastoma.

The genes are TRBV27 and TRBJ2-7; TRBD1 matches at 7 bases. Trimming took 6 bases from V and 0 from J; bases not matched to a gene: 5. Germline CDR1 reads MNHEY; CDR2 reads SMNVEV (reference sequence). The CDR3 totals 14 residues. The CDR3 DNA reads TGTGCCAGCAGGATGGACAGGATCTCCTACGAGCAGTACTTC. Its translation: CASRMDRISYEQYF.

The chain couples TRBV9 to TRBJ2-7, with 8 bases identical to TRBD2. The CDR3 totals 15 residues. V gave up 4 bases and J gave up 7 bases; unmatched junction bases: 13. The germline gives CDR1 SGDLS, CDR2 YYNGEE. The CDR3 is CASSPAHGGAREQYF. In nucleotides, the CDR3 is TGTGCCAGCAGCCCAGCTCACGGGGGGGCCCGGGAGCAGTACTTC.

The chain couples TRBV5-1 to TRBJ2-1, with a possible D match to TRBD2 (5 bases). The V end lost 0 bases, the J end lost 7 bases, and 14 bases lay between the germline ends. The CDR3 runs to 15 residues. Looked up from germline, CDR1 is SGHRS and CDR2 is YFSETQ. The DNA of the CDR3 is TGCGCCAGCAGCTTGGCCTCGTCGGGAACTAATGAGCAGTTCTTC. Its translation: CASSLASSGTNEQFF. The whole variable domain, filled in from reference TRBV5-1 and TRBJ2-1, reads KAGVTQTPRYLIKTRGQQVTLSCSPISGHRSVSWYQQTPGQGLQFLFEYFSETQRNKGNFPGRFSGRQFSNSRSEMNVSTLELGDSALYLCASSLASSGTNEQFFGPGTRLTVL.

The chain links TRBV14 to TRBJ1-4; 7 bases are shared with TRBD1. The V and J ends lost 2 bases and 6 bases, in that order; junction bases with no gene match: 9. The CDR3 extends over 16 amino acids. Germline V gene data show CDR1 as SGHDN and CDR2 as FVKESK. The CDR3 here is CASSQSKGAADEKLFF. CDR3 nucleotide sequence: TGTGCCAGCAGCCAAAGTAAGGGGGCTGCTGATGAAAAACTGTTTTTT.

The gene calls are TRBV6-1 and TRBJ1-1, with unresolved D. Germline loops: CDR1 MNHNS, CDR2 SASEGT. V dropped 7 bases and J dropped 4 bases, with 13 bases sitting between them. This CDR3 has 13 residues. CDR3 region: CASKTPGSTEAFF. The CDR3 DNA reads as TGTGCCAGCAAGACGCCCGGGAGCACTGAAGCTTTCTTT.

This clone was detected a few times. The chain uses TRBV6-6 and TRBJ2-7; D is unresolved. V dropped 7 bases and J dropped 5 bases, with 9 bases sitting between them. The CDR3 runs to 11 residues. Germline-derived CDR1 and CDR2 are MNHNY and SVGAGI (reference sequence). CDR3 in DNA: TGTGCCAGCACCCTCCGGGACGAGCAGTACTTC. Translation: CASTLRDEQYF.

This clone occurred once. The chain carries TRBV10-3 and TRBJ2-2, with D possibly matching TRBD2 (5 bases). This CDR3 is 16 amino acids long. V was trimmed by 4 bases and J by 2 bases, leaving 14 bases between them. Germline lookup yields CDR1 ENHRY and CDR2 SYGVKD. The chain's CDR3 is CAISVLLSGNTGELFF. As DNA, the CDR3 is TGTGCCATCAGTGTCCTTTTGAGCGGCAACACCGGGGAGCTGTTTTTT.

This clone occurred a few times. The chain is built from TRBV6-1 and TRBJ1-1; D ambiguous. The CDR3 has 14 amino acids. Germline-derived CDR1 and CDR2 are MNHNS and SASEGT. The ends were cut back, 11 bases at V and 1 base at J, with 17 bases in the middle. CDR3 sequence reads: CAGRPDWQNTEAFF. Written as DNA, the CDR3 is TGTGCCGGACGACCGGACTGGCAGAACACTGAAGCTTTCTTT.

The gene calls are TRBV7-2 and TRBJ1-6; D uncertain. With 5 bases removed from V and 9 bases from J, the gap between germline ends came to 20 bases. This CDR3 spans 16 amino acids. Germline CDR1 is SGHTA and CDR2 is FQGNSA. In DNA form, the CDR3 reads TGTGCCAGCAGCCTCCTCCCCTCTCCGGAGGGTTCACCCCTCCACTTT. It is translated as CASSLLPSPEGSPLHF.

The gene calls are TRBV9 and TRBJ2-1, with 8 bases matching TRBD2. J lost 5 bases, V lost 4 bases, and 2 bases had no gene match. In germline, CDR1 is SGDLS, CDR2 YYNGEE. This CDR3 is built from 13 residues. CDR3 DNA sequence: TGTGCCAGCAGCCCGGGAGGGAACAATGAGCAGTTCTTC. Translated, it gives CASSPGGNNEQFF.

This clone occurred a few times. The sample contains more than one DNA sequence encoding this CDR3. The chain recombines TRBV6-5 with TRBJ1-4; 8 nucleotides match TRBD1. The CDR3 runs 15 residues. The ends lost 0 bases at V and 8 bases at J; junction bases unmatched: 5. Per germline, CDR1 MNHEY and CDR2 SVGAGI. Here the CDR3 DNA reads TGTGCCAGCAGTTACTCAGGACAGGGAAGCGAAAAACTGTTTTTT. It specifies CASSYSGQGSEKLFF.

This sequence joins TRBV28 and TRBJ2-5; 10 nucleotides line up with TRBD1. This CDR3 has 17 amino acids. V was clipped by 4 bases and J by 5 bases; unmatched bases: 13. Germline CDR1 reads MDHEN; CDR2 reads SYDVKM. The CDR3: CASSSSDRGKVRETQYF. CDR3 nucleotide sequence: TGTGCCAGCAGTTCCTCGGACAGGGGGAAGGTCAGGGAGACCCAGTACTTC.

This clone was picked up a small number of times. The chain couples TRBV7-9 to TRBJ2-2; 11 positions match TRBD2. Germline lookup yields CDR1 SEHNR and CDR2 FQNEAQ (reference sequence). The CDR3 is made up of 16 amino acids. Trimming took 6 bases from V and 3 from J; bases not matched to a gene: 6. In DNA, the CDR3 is TGTGCCAGCAGGAGGCCGGGACTAGCGGACACCGGGGAGCTGTTTTTT. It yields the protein CASRRPGLADTGELFF.

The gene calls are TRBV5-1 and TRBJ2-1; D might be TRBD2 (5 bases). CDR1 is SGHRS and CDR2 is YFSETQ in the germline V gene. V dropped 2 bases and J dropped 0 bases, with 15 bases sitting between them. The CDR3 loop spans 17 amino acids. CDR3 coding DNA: TGCGCCAGCAGCTTCGGGGTAGGGCGGAGCTCCTACAATGAGCAGTTCTTC. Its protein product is CASSFGVGRSSYNEQFF. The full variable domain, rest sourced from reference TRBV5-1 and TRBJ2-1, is KAGVTQTPRYLIKTRGQQVTLSCSPISGHRSVSWYQQTPGQGLQFLFEYFSETQRNKGNFPGRFSGRQFSNSRSEMNVSTLELGDSALYLCASSFGVGRSSYNEQFFGPGTRLTVL.

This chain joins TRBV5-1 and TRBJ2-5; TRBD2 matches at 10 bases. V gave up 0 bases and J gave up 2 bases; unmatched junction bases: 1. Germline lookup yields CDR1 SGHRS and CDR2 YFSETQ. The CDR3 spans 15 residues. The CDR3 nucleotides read TGCGCCAGCAGCTTGGGACTAGCGGGTCAAGAGACCCAGTACTTC. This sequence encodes CASSLGLAGQETQYF.

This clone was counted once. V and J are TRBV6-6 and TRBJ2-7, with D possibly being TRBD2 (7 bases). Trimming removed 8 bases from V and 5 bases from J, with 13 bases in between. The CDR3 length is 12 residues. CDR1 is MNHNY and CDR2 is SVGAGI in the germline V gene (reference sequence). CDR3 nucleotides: TGTGCCAGCGGGGGGGGGCGGGACGAGCAGTACTTC. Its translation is CASGGGRDEQYF.

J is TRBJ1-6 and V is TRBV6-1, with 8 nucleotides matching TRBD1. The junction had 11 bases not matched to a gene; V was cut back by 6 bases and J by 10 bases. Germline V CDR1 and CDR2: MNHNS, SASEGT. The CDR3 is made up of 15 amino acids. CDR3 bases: TGTGCCAGCAGCGCAGGACAGGGCGGCAAGTCACCCCTCCACTTT. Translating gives CASSAGQGGKSPLHF.